Listed here are 32 T cell receptor beta chains from one sample, sequenced in a study of OX40 agonist ivuxolimab in advanced cancers. Repertoires were generated with immunoSEQ multiplex PCR, while TCRdb's copy carries only in-frame clones and drops some. The sample lists tens of thousands of clones; 89% were seen once. The sample consisted of CD4+ or CD8+ T cells sorted from blood, taken in a trial of the OX40 agonist ivuxolimab. These receptors came from an adult with an advanced solid tumor such as melanoma, head and neck, liver or kidney cancer.

This clone has just one count. The chain employs TRBV5-4 and TRBJ2-5; possibly TRBD2 for D (5 bases). Looked up from germline, CDR1 is SGHNT and CDR2 is YYREEE (reference sequence). The CDR3 consists of 11 residues. V lost 4 bases to trimming and J lost 5 bases, with 6 bases between them. As DNA, the CDR3 is TGTGCCAGCAGCCGAGGGGAGACCCAGTACTTC. Translating it yields CASSRGETQYF. Complete variable domain (other parts from reference TRBV5-4 and TRBJ2-5): ETGVTQSPTHLIKTRGQQVTLRCSSQSGHNTVSWYQQALGQGPQFIFQYYREEENGRGNFPPRFSGLQFPNYSSELNVNALELDDSALYLCASSRGETQYFGPGTRLLVL.

This rearrangement joins TRBV25-1 to TRBJ1-1; a possible D gene is TRBD1 (6 bases). Germline V gene data show CDR1 as MGHDK and CDR2 as SYGVNS. This CDR3 is 13 amino acids long. The germline V and J ends were trimmed by 6 bases and 4 bases, with 12 bases remaining between them. The CDR3 bases are TGTGCCAGCAGCGCCCCGGACAGCACTGAAGCTTTCTTT. It yields the protein CASSAPDSTEAFF.

This rearrangement joins TRBV7-6 to TRBJ2-5; no definite D call. The CDR3 sequence is 16 residues long. V lost 1 base and J 7 bases, leaving 19 bases between the germline ends. Germline-derived CDR1 and CDR2 are SGHVS and FNYEAQ. CDR3 amino acids: CASSLEVRSDRGTQYF. CDR3 nucleotides: TGTGCCAGCAGCTTAGAAGTAAGGAGCGACCGAGGGACCCAGTACTTC.

CDR3 in amino acids: CASTPDNTEAFF. DNA for the CDR3: TGTGCCAGCACCCCCGACAATACTGAAGCTTTCTTT. This sequence joins TRBV6-5 and TRBJ1-1; no firm D call. This CDR3 comprises 12 residues. V lost 7 bases and J 5 bases, leaving 11 bases between the germline ends. Germline V gene data show CDR1 as MNHEY and CDR2 as SVGAGI.

This chain uses TRBV19 with TRBJ1-3, with unresolved D. Trimming cost V 0 bases and J 0 bases, with 6 bases left between them. The length of the CDR3 is 15 residues. The V gene's germline CDR1 is LNHDA and CDR2 SQIVND (reference sequence). The CDR3 reads CASSIDGYSGNTIYF. Here the CDR3 DNA reads TGTGCCAGTAGTATAGACGGCTACTCTGGAAACACCATATATTTT.

The V and J genes are TRBV28 and TRBJ1-1, with a weak D call TRBD1 (6 bases). The CDR3 is 13 residues long. Germline V CDR1 and CDR2: MDHEN, SYDVKM. V lost 2 bases and J lost 5, with 9 bases in between. The CDR3 DNA reads TGTGCCAGCAGTTTAGGGCAGGGGACTGAAGCTTTCTTT. Residues: CASSLGQGTEAFF.

The chain combines TRBV6-1 with TRBJ1-5; TRBD1 is a possible D gene (5 bases). The CDR3 has 14 amino acids. V was pared by 1 base and J by 4 bases, with 8 bases between. Germline loops: CDR1 MNHNS, CDR2 SASEGT. CDR3 amino acids: CASSEGSGNQPQHF. For the CDR3, the DNA is TGTGCCAGCAGTGAAGGGTCAGGGAATCAGCCCCAGCATTTT.

The chain joins TRBV7-9 to TRBJ2-1; TRBD1 or TRBD2 may be the D gene (6 bases each). The CDR3 spans 12 residues. Per germline, CDR1 SEHNR and CDR2 FQNEAQ (reference sequence). The germline V and J ends were trimmed by 6 bases and 11 bases, with 14 bases remaining between them. Here the CDR3 reads CASSRGRDQQFF. The CDR3 nucleotides are TGTGCCAGCAGTCGGGGGCGGGACCAGCAGTTCTTC.

This clone has only one observation. CDR3 sequence (DNA): TGTGCCATCAGTGGGGGGGCCCCCTTCTCCTACGAGCAGTACTTC. The encoded protein is CAISGGAPFSYEQYF. The V gene is TRBV10-3, the J gene TRBJ2-7, with D perhaps matching TRBD1 or TRBD2 (6 bases each). V lost 4 bases and J lost 0, with 13 bases in between. The CDR3 contains 15 residues. In germline, CDR1 is ENHRY, CDR2 SYGVKD.

This chain joins TRBV27 and TRBJ1-5; no reliable D call. The germline V and J ends were trimmed by 5 bases and 9 bases, with 14 bases remaining between them. The CDR3 runs 13 residues. Germline V gives CDR1 MNHEY, CDR2 SMNVEV (reference sequence). The chain's CDR3 is CASSGSGIRPQHF. The CDR3 DNA reads as TGTGCCAGCAGTGGCTCGGGTATACGGCCCCAGCATTTT.

The chain couples TRBV9 to TRBJ2-1; TRBD1 aligns across 7 bases. Germline V gene data show CDR1 as SGDLS and CDR2 as YYNGEE. This CDR3 has 15 residues. J gave up 2 bases and V 2 bases, and 4 bases lay outside the gene matches. In DNA form, the CDR3 reads TGTGCCAGCAGCGTGGCAGGGGGTCCCTACAATGAGCAGTTCTTC. It yields the protein CASSVAGGPYNEQFF.

The V call is TRBV27, the J call TRBJ2-7, with D possibly matching TRBD1 (6 bases). The germline V gene has CDR1 MNHEY and CDR2 SMNVEV (reference sequence). Trimming removed 2 bases from V and 2 bases from J, with 13 bases in between. The CDR3 is 15 amino acids. CDR3 DNA: TGTGCCAGCAGTTTAGGGACATATGCTACCTACGAGCAGTACTTC. The encoded protein is CASSLGTYATYEQYF.

The J gene is TRBJ2-7, the V gene TRBV28; D may be TRBD1 (6 bases). Looked up from germline, CDR1 is MDHEN and CDR2 is SYDVKM. Deletions cut 8 bases from V and 1 base from J, with 21 bases between. The CDR3 loop spans 16 amino acids. DNA for the CDR3: TGTGCCAGCCCCAAGAGGGCAGGGGACGTATCCTACGAGCAGTACGTC. Translation: CASPKRAGDVSYEQYV.

V gene TRBV7-6 combines with J gene TRBJ2-7, with TRBD2 as a possible D gene (6 bases). Germline values: CDR1 SGHVS, CDR2 FNYEAQ. V lost 1 base and J lost 2, with 12 bases in between. This CDR3 is built from 15 residues. The chain's CDR3 is CASSLDPGLAYEQYF. The DNA for the CDR3 is TGTGCCAGCAGCTTAGATCCGGGACTGGCCTACGAGCAGTACTTC.

The chain joins TRBV11-2 to TRBJ2-5; possibly TRBD1 for D (6 bases). The germline V gene has CDR1 SGHAT and CDR2 FQNNGV. V lost 4 bases and J lost 3, with 6 bases in between. This CDR3 has 12 residues. The CDR3 DNA sequence: TGTGCCAGCAGCTACAGGGAAGAGACCCAGTACTTC. Its protein product is CASSYREETQYF.

The chain is built from TRBV6-5 and TRBJ2-1, with 10 bases aligning to TRBD1. The J segment lost 4 bases and the V segment lost 4 bases, leaving 4 bases of the junction unmatched. This CDR3 has 15 amino acids. In germline, CDR1 is MNHEY, CDR2 SVGAGI. The CDR3 DNA is TGTGCCAGCAGTTTCCGGGACAGGGGTTACAATGAGCAGTTCTTC. It is translated as CASSFRDRGYNEQFF.

The chain joins TRBV19 to TRBJ2-2, with TRBD1 matching over 7 bases. J lost 1 base, V lost 7 bases, and 15 bases had no gene match. The CDR3 is made up of 18 amino acids. Germline V gene data show CDR1 as LNHDA and CDR2 as SQIVND (reference sequence). The CDR3 coding sequence is TGTGCCAGTACCATTTTTTTTAGACAGGGATTGAACACCGGGGAGCTGTTTTTT. It yields the protein CASTIFFRQGLNTGELFF.

The genes are TRBV28 and TRBJ2-3; 15 nucleotides align to TRBD2. V lost 5 bases and J lost 7; bases outside the gene matches: 7. The CDR3 contains 16 residues. CDR1 and CDR2 (germline): MDHEN, SYDVKM. Here the CDR3 DNA reads TGTGCCAGCAGTCCCCGGACTAGCGGGAGGGTATATACGCAGTATTTT. Translated, it gives CASSPRTSGRVYTQYF.

This chain uses TRBV7-9 with TRBJ1-2, with 8 nucleotides matching TRBD1. This CDR3 region has 17 residues. The germline CDR1 and CDR2 sequences are SEHNR and FQNEAQ (reference sequence). Trimming took 3 bases from V and 3 from J; bases not matched to a gene: 12. CDR3 protein: CASSLTPGQGEDYGYTF. CDR3 sequence (DNA): TGTGCCAGCAGCTTGACCCCAGGACAGGGAGAAGACTATGGCTACACCTTC.

V and J are TRBV7-8 and TRBJ1-2; 9 nucleotides line up with TRBD1. With V trimmed by 5 bases and J by 0 bases, 4 bases remained unmatched. Germline V gene lookup returns CDR1 SGHVS and CDR2 FQNEAQ. This CDR3 is 15 amino acids long. The CDR3 loop reads CASSPRDRANYGYTF. DNA for the CDR3: TGTGCCAGCAGCCCCCGGGACAGGGCTAACTATGGCTACACCTTC.

The rearrangement uses TRBV7-2 and TRBJ2-5, with a possible D match to TRBD2 (6 bases). The end of the DNA is better explained by TRBJ2-7, so the J call may be wrong. CDR1 SGHTA and CDR2 FQGNSA come from the germline V gene. The CDR3 length is 14 residues. This CDR3 reads CASSPGLRAYEQYF. The CDR3 region has the DNA TGTGCCAGCAGCCCGGGACTCCGAGCCTACGAGCAGTACTTC.

V and J are TRBV6-1 and TRBJ2-2; D is undetermined. V was pared by 6 bases and J by 5 bases, with 4 bases between. The CDR3 loop spans 11 amino acids. The germline V gene encodes CDR1 MNHNS and CDR2 SASEGT. As DNA, the CDR3 is TGTGCCAGCAGCTGGACCGGGGAGCTGTTTTTT. Translation gives CASSWTGELFF.

CDR3 residues: CASSLKDPTSFTDTQYF. CDR3 sequence (DNA): TGTGCCAGCAGCTTAAAAGATCCAACGTCGTTCACAGATACGCAGTATTTT. The genes are TRBV7-9 and TRBJ2-3, with D uncertain. V lost 2 bases and J lost 2, with 17 bases in between. The CDR3 covers 17 residues. Germline CDR1 reads SEHNR; CDR2 reads FQNEAQ (reference sequence).

Written as DNA, the CDR3 is TGTGCCAGCAGTGAATCCCTTAGGAATGAGCAGTTCTTC. The encoded protein is CASSESLRNEQFF. V usage is TRBV2 and J usage is TRBJ2-1; no clear D gene. Germline V lookup: CDR1 SNHLY, CDR2 FYNNEI. The V gene lost 2 bases and the J gene lost 7 bases, with 9 bases spanning the gap. The CDR3 runs 13 residues.

The rearrangement uses TRBV28 and TRBJ1-3; possible D gene TRBD1, 5 bases. Trimming took off 6 bases at V and 0 bases at J, with 9 bases between the two ends. The CDR3 is 14 residues long. The germline V gene encodes CDR1 MDHEN and CDR2 SYDVKM. Written as DNA, the CDR3 is TGTGCCAGCAGGGGACGGGTCTCTGGAAACACCATATATTTT. Residues: CASRGRVSGNTIYF.

V is TRBV7-6 and J is TRBJ2-1; 11 bases fit TRBD1. Germline V gives CDR1 SGHVS, CDR2 FNYEAQ. Trimming took 2 bases from V and 6 from J; bases not matched to a gene: 3. The CDR3 extends over 15 amino acids. CDR3 in amino acids: CASSLLGTGGNEQFF. The CDR3, as DNA: TGTGCCAGCAGCTTACTCGGGACAGGGGGCAATGAGCAGTTCTTC.

This clone was seen a handful of times. This chain joins TRBV2 and TRBJ1-1, with D maybe TRBD1 (5 bases). V lost 9 bases and J 0 bases, leaving 11 bases between the germline ends. This CDR3 region has 13 residues. Per germline, CDR1 SNHLY and CDR2 FYNNEI. The CDR3 coding sequence is TGTGCCAGGAGACAGCCAATGAACACTGAAGCTTTCTTT. Translation: CARRQPMNTEAFF. The whole variable domain, filled in from reference TRBV2 and TRBJ1-1, reads EPEVTQTPSHQVTQMGQEVILRCVPISNHLYFYWYRQILGQKVEFLVSFYNNEISEKSEIFDDQFSVERPDGSNFTLKIRSTKLEDSAMYFCARRQPMNTEAFFGQGTRLTVV.

This clone appeared once. The chain employs TRBV7-6 and TRBJ1-1; weak D call: TRBD1 (5 bases). CDR3 size: 13 residues. Germline CDR1 and CDR2: SGHVS and FNYEAQ. V was clipped by 5 bases and J by 1 base, with 8 bases between them. This chain's CDR3 is CASSNTGNTEAFF. The DNA of the CDR3 is TGTGCCAGCAGCAACACAGGGAACACTGAAGCTTTCTTT.

This chain links TRBV5-6 with TRBJ2-3, with D unresolved. Germline assignment: CDR1 SGHDT and CDR2 YYEEEE. There are 13 residues in the CDR3. CDR3 in amino acids: CVSGFGDTDTQYF. CDR3 bases: TGTGTCAGTGGGTTTGGGGACACAGATACGCAGTATTTT.

V gene TRBV5-1 combines with J gene TRBJ1-1; no definite D call. The CDR3 has 11 amino acids. Trimming took 2 bases from V and 6 from J, leaving 5 bases between them. Germline CDR1 and CDR2: SGHRS and YFSETQ. CDR3 amino acids: CASSFGAEAFF. CDR3 nucleotides: TGCGCCAGCAGCTTTGGGGCTGAAGCTTTCTTT.

CDR3 loop: CASSVTGQGAYEQYF. As DNA, the CDR3 is TGTGCCAGCAGCGTCACGGGTCAGGGGGCCTACGAGCAGTACTTC. The chain recombines TRBV9 with TRBJ2-7; TRBD1 agrees at 7 bases. V trimming: 2 bases; J trimming: 2 bases; junction bases outside the gene matches: 7. This CDR3 has 15 residues. Germline values: CDR1 SGDLS, CDR2 YYNGEE. Full variable domain (rest looked up from reference TRBV9 and TRBJ2-7): DSGVTQTPKHLITATGQRVTLRCSPRSGDLSVYWYQQSLDQGLQFLIQYYNGEERAKGNILERFSAQQFPDLHSELNLSSLELGDSALYFCASSVTGQGAYEQYFGPGTRLTVT.

The chain employs TRBV7-2 and TRBJ2-7, with a weak D call TRBD1 (5 bases). Germline V lookup: CDR1 SGHTA, CDR2 FQGNSA. CDR3 length equals 14 residues. Trimming removed 2 bases at V and 5 bases at J, with 13 bases between. The CDR3, as DNA: TGTGCCAGCAGCTTATCGGCCAGGGTGAACGAGCAGTACTTC. Amino acid sequence: CASSLSARVNEQYF.